This T cell receptor beta chain was identified during a study of T cells after yellow fever vaccination. Whole-study findings and limits: It was a small share of clonotypes that appeared in both CD4 and CD8 compartments.

This clonotype was detected a few times. As yet, its antigen is unknown. In germline, CDR1 is GTSNPN, CDR2 SVGIG (reference sequence). The CDR3 consists of 11 residues. The V end lost 3 bases, the J end lost 1 base, and 3 bases lay between the germline ends. TCRdb re-called the 5' RACE reads with MiXCR, one entry per CDR3 protein. Of some 260,000 distinct CDR3 sequences in the sample, around 4.9% were seen once. This chain links TRBV30 with TRBJ1-1; D remains unclear. This sequence originates from a man aged 18 to 30 who received the YFV17D yellow fever vaccine. The source material was CD4+ T cells sorted from PBMCs, sampled on the day of the yellow fever booster vaccination. CDR3 residues: CAWRGNTEAFF. The CDR3 DNA reads TGTGCCTGGAGGGGGAACACTGAAGCTTTCTTT.